These T cell receptor beta chains were read from a single sample in a study of CD8 T cells in ankylosing spondylitis. In TCRdb, the 5' RACE reads were re-called with MiXCR into one record per CDR3 protein. The table shows about 400,000 distinct CDR3 sequences, with 20% to 25% occurring only once. The specimen was blood, either unsorted or a sorted T cell fraction (not recorded which). Receptors originate from a male donor with ankylosing spondylitis or in good health (not recorded which). CDR3s include the opening cysteine and the closing phenylalanine or tryptophan. D genes are given only for firm matches. Size is stated for part of the rows, as once, few or many counts, or as a class when the clone is expanded.

CDR3aa | CDR3nt | v_gene | d_gene | j_gene | abundance
CANRHIGSTGELFF | TGTGCCAACCGACACATTGGAAGCACCGGGGAGCTGTTTTTT | TRBV7-9 | . | TRBJ2-2 | .
CASRVQGSYEQYF | TGTGCCAGCAGAGTACAGGGTTCCTACGAGCAGTACTTC | TRBV2 | . | TRBJ2-7 | .
CASSHSTAAGTGELFF | TGCGCCAGCAGCCACAGCACCGCCGCAGGGACCGGGGAGCTGTTTTTT | TRBV4-1 | . | TRBJ2-2 | .
CATSDLWPQGTNTGELFF | TGTGCCACCAGTGATTTGTGGCCCCAGGGAACGAACACCGGGGAGCTGTTTTTT | TRBV24-1 | . | TRBJ2-2 | few
CSASGTSRVGELFF | TGCAGCGCATCCGGGACTAGTAGGGTCGGGGAGCTGTTTTTT | TRBV29-1 | TRBD2 | TRBJ2-2 | few
CASRQSRGHLWETQYF | TGTGCCAGCAGGCAGAGTAGGGGACACCTGTGGGAGACCCAGTACTTC | TRBV2 | . | TRBJ2-5 | .
CASSQGGAGGGYEQYF | TGTGCCAGCAGCCAAGGAGGGGCAGGGGGTGGTTACGAGCAGTACTTC | TRBV4-2 | TRBD1 | TRBJ2-7 | few
CATSRAGVGARNQPQHF | TGTGCCACCAGCAGAGCGGGAGTGGGGGCTCGCAATCAGCCCCAGCATTTT | TRBV15 | . | TRBJ1-5 | .
CASSPATGPTGELFF | TGTGCCAGCAGCCCGGCGACAGGACCTACCGGGGAGCTGTTTTTT | TRBV12-3/TRBV12-4 | . | TRBJ2-2 | .
CASSERSIYEDEQFF | TGTGCCAGCAGTGAAAGATCTATTTACGAGGATGAGCAGTTCTTC | TRBV25-1 | . | TRBJ2-1 | few
CSARDQQTRESYNEQFF | TGCAGTGCTAGGGACCAACAGACTAGAGAGTCCTACAATGAGCAGTTCTTC | TRBV20-1 | . | TRBJ2-1 | many
CASSELSTGDPNNEQFF | TGTGCCAGCAGTGAACTTTCGACAGGGGACCCGAACAATGAGCAGTTCTTC | TRBV2 | TRBD1 | TRBJ2-1 | .
CASSLAGTLAGGFEEQFF | TGTGCCAGCAGCTTAGCGGGCACACTAGCGGGGGGGTTTGAGGAGCAGTTCTTC | TRBV7-8 | TRBD2 | TRBJ2-1 | .
CASSRQSYEQYF | TGTGCCAGCAGCAGACAGTCATACGAGCAGTACTTC | TRBV11-2 | . | TRBJ2-7 | .
CASSYSEGTGPFIQYF | TGTGCCAGCAGTTACTCTGAAGGGACAGGGCCTTTCATTCAGTACTTC | TRBV6-5 | TRBD1 | TRBJ2-4 | .
CASRQNEYTEAFF | TGTGCCAGCAGACAGAATGAGTACACTGAAGCTTTCTTT | TRBV6-1 | . | TRBJ1-1 | .
CASSLGASGDEQYF | TGTGCCAGCAGCTTAGGGGCGAGCGGGGACGAGCAGTACTTC | TRBV11-2 | TRBD2 | TRBJ2-7 | .
CATSQGGPDTQYF | TGTGCCACCAGCCAGGGGGGCCCAGATACGCAGTATTTT | TRBV12-3/TRBV12-4 | . | TRBJ2-3 | .
CASSLGQVNTGELFF | TGCGCCAGCAGCTTGGGACAGGTGAACACCGGGGAGCTGTTTTTT | TRBV5-1 | . | TRBJ2-2 | many
CASSLGRPRATDTQYF | TGTGCCAGCAGCTTGGGACGTCCGCGGGCCACAGATACGCAGTATTTT | TRBV7-9 | . | TRBJ2-3 | .
CASSLLAGGTETQYF | TGTGCCAGCAGCTTACTAGCGGGGGGAACGGAGACCCAGTACTTC | TRBV11-2 | TRBD2 | TRBJ2-5 | .
CASSLVLAGGRYSYNEQFF | TGCGCCAGCAGCTTGGTACTAGCGGGGGGCAGGTACTCCTACAATGAGCAGTTCTTC | TRBV5-1 | TRBD2 | TRBJ2-1 | few
CSARASGGLYGGGYEQYF | TGCAGTGCTAGAGCTAGCGGGGGCCTATATGGTGGCGGCTACGAGCAGTACTTC | TRBV20-1 | TRBD2 | TRBJ2-7 | many
CASSLGGLSSPLHF | TGTGCCAGCAGCTTAGGAGGGTTGAGTTCACCCCTCCACTTT | TRBV11-2 | . | TRBJ1-6 | many
CASSPGEQYEQYF | TGTGCCAGCAGCCCCGGCGAACAGTACGAGCAGTACTTC | TRBV7-6 | . | TRBJ2-7 | .
CASSPTINTGELFF | TGTGCCAGCAGCCCTACCATTAACACCGGGGAGCTGTTTTTT | TRBV7-7 | . | TRBJ2-2 | .
CASSPGGGGNQPQHF | TGTGCCAGCAGTCCCGGGGGTGGGGGCAATCAGCCCCAGCATTTT | TRBV12-3/TRBV12-4 | . | TRBJ1-5 | .
CASRPSGGAAYEQYF | TGTGCCAGCAGACCTAGCGGGGGGGCCGCCTACGAGCAGTACTTC | TRBV3-1 | TRBD2 | TRBJ2-7 | .
CSAREDRLTYEQYF | TGCAGTGCTAGAGAAGACAGATTAACCTACGAGCAGTACTTC | TRBV20-1 | . | TRBJ2-7 | .
CSANGGQTYEQYF | TGCAGCGCGAACGGGGGCCAAACCTACGAGCAGTACTTC | TRBV29-1 | . | TRBJ2-7 | few
CASSDPTGRIQETQYF | TGCGCCAGCAGCGACCCGACAGGGAGGATCCAAGAGACCCAGTACTTC | TRBV5-1 | . | TRBJ2-5 | .
CASSAGFGETQYF | TGTGCCAGCAGTGCGGGTTTCGGAGAGACCCAGTACTTC | TRBV12-3/TRBV12-4 | . | TRBJ2-5 | many
CASSDFGVSYEQYF | TGCGCCAGCAGCGACTTCGGTGTTTCCTACGAGCAGTACTTC | TRBV4-1 | . | TRBJ2-7 | .
CASSQRNNEKLFF | TGTGCCAGCAGTCAGCGCAATAATGAAAAACTGTTTTTT | TRBV12-3/TRBV12-4 | . | TRBJ1-4 | few
CASSHIDNEQFF | TGCGCCAGCAGCCATATCGACAATGAGCAGTTCTTC | TRBV4-1 | . | TRBJ2-1 | .
CASSDRSYEQYF | TGTGCCAGCAGTGACCGCTCCTACGAGCAGTACTTC | TRBV7-8 | . | TRBJ2-7 | few
CASSQGQGLTDTQYF | TGCGCCAGCAGCCAAGGACAGGGACTAACAGATACGCAGTATTTT | TRBV4-1 | . | TRBJ2-3 | .
CSVGWNEQFF | TGCAGCGTTGGATGGAATGAGCAGTTCTTC | TRBV29-1 | . | TRBJ2-1 | many
CASSFGAEETQYF | TGTGCCAGCAGTTTTGGGGCGGAAGAGACCCAGTACTTC | TRBV27 | . | TRBJ2-5 | .
CASSLRGTAHNEQFF | TGTGCCAGCAGCTTAAGGGGGACGGCCCACAATGAGCAGTTCTTC | TRBV7-9 | . | TRBJ2-1 | few
CASSSRSGGAHEQFF | TGTGCCAGCAGCTCCCGCAGCGGGGGGGCTCATGAGCAGTTCTTC | TRBV2 | TRBD2 | TRBJ2-1 | few
CSAPRGGLNGELFF | TGCAGTGCTCCGCGGGGGGGCCTTAACGGGGAGCTGTTTTTT | TRBV20-1 | TRBD2 | TRBJ2-2 | few